The 18 T cell receptor beta chains below come from one sample, sequenced in a study of blood T cells in healthy people across ages. The second PCR ran roughly 6 to 11 cycles with a sample-barcoded 5' primer and J-beta primers. TCRdb analysed the 5' RACE reads with MiXCR anew, one entry per CDR3 protein. This sample yields around 970,000 distinct CDR3 sequences, of which roughly 47% are seen a single time; about 20% belongs to the top ten. Sequencing input: blood. The receptors shown here come from a woman aged 60-75 years in good health.

Only a few counts were recorded for this clonotype. The chain uses TRBV4-1 and TRBJ2-7; the match to TRBD2 covers 11 bases. J lost 4 bases, V lost 4 bases, and 9 bases had no gene match. CDR3 length: 16 amino acids. From germline, CDR1 is MGHRA and CDR2 YSYEKL. The CDR3 DNA reads TGCGCCAGCAGCCCCGGGACTAGCGGAGCCCGGTACGAGCAGTACTTC. Encoded protein: CASSPGTSGARYEQYF.

V usage is TRBV10-3 and J usage is TRBJ2-5; TRBD2 agrees at 7 bases. Germline-derived CDR1 and CDR2 are ENHRY and SYGVKD. This CDR3 has 15 residues. The V gene end was trimmed by 5 bases and the J gene end by 3 bases; junction bases not matched to a gene: 9. Here the CDR3 DNA reads TGTGCCATCAGTCTAGGACTAGGGTGGGAAGAGACCCAGTACTTC. Its translation is CAISLGLGWEETQYF.

The chain is built from TRBV29-1 and TRBJ2-7; tentative D call: TRBD1 (5 bases). This CDR3 has 12 residues. Germline values: CDR1 SQVTM, CDR2 ANQGSEA. Trimming took off 3 bases at V and 3 bases at J, with 9 bases between the two ends. The chain's CDR3 is CSVELDSYEQYF. The CDR3 DNA sequence: TGCAGCGTTGAGCTAGACAGCTACGAGCAGTACTTC.

V is TRBV7-9 and J is TRBJ1-2; D remains unclear. Germline values: CDR1 SEHNR, CDR2 FQNEAQ (reference sequence). The CDR3 has 13 amino acids. V was pared by 5 bases and J by 8 bases, with 15 bases between. This CDR3 reads CASSPSDIHGYTF. Here the CDR3 DNA reads TGTGCCAGCAGCCCATCCGACATTCACGGCTACACCTTC.

This clonotype has a handful of counts. V and J are TRBV6-6 and TRBJ1-4; 7 bases agree with TRBD1. V lost 3 bases and J lost 6; bases outside the gene matches: 7. Germline CDR1 reads MNHNY; CDR2 reads SVGAGI (reference sequence). The CDR3 runs 15 residues. In DNA form, the CDR3 reads TGTGCCAGCAGTTATTCCGACAGGGATCATGAAAAACTGTTTTTT. This encodes CASSYSDRDHEKLFF.

The gene calls are TRBV7-9 and TRBJ2-7, with 9 bases matching TRBD1. The germline CDR1 and CDR2 sequences are SEHNR and FQNEAQ (reference sequence). J was trimmed by 5 bases and V by 8 bases; bases with no gene match: 7. This CDR3 spans 13 amino acids. In nucleotides, the CDR3 is TGTGCCAGCGCGGACAGGGGTGCCCACGAGCAGTACTTC. Translating it yields CASADRGAHEQYF.

This clonotype appeared a few times. V is TRBV4-3 and J is TRBJ2-5, with D possibly called TRBD1 or TRBD2 (5 bases each). Germline CDR1 LGHNA, CDR2 YSLEER. The CDR3 consists of 15 residues. V was cut by 3 bases and J by 4 bases, with 15 bases left in between. The CDR3 region is CASSQIGAAGETQYF. The DNA of the CDR3 is TGCGCCAGCAGCCAGATCGGGGCAGCAGGAGAGACCCAGTACTTC.

J is TRBJ1-2 and V is TRBV5-1; D is uncertain. This CDR3 has 15 amino acids. Germline-derived CDR1 and CDR2 are SGHRS and YFSETQ. With 0 bases removed from V and 2 bases from J, the gap between germline ends came to 11 bases. The CDR3 coding sequence is TGCGCCAGCAGCTTGGTGGCACCGAACAACTATGGCTACACCTTC. It is translated as CASSLVAPNNYGYTF.

This clonotype was seen at least ten times. The chain combines TRBV12-3 or TRBV12-4 with TRBJ2-7; the D is unclear. Trimming stripped 1 base from V and 5 bases from J, with 6 bases between. The CDR3 length is 12 residues. Written as DNA, the CDR3 is TGTGCCAGCAGTTTAGTCCCCCACGAGCAGTACTTC. It codes for CASSLVPHEQYF.

This clonotype was recorded only once. The chain employs TRBV5-6 and TRBJ2-1, with 9 bases aligning to TRBD2. This CDR3 region has 15 residues. J gave up 2 bases and V 4 bases, and 4 bases lay outside the gene matches. From germline, CDR1 is SGHDT and CDR2 YYEEEE. CDR3 sequence: CASSRLAEPYNEQFF. The CDR3 DNA reads TGTGCCAGCAGCCGACTAGCGGAGCCCTACAATGAGCAGTTCTTC.

The table lists this clonotype with many counts. The CDR3 loop reads CASSLPAGTPGSNEQYF. In nucleotides, the CDR3 is TGTGCCAGCAGCTTACCAGCAGGGACCCCGGGATCCAACGAGCAGTACTTC. The chain recombines TRBV7-6 with TRBJ2-7, with D perhaps given as TRBD1 or TRBD2 (5 bases each). V gave up 2 bases and J gave up 5 bases, with 22 bases separating them. This CDR3 has 17 amino acids. CDR1 SGHVS and CDR2 FNYEAQ come from the germline V gene.

This chain joins TRBV7-9 and TRBJ2-7; maybe TRBD2 (5 bases). Germline V gives CDR1 SEHNR, CDR2 FQNEAQ (reference sequence). V lost 5 bases to trimming and J lost 0 bases, with 17 bases between them. CDR3 length equals 16 residues. The CDR3 bases are TGTGCCAGCAGCCCTCCCCTGAACGGGGTCTCCTACGAGCAGTACTTC. It translates to CASSPPLNGVSYEQYF.

Details on this clonotype: One end of the junction fails to match germline, which may point to a read error. This chain uses TRBV27 with TRBJ2-6; 7 bases map to TRBD2. The CDR3 is 17 residues long. CDR1 and CDR2 (germline): MNHEY, SMNVEV (reference sequence). This CDR3 reads CASSPGTIYSGADVLTF. The CDR3 DNA sequence: TGTGCCAGCAGTCCGGGGACTATTTACTCTGGGGCCGACGTCCTGACTTTC. Drawing the rest from reference TRBV27 and TRBJ2-6, the complete variable domain is EAQVTQNPRYLITVTGKKLTVTCSQNMNHEYMSWYRQDPGLGLRQIYYSMNVEVTDKGDVPEGYKVSRKEKRNFPLILESPSPNQTSLYFCASSPGTIYSGADVLTFGAGSRLTVL.

This clonotype appeared once. The chain couples TRBV5-1 to TRBJ2-4; tentatively, D is TRBD1 (6 bases). The J call is in doubt because the DNA end fits TRBJ2-7 better. Germline assignment: CDR1 SGHRS and CDR2 YFSETQ. The CDR3 length is 15 residues. CDR3 residues: CASSLADSSLDEQYF. The CDR3 coding sequence is TGCGCCAGCAGCTTGGCGGACAGTTCTCTAGACGAGCAGTACTTC.

In its sample, this clonotype was seen a few times. The V gene is TRBV4-1, the J gene TRBJ1-4; 8 bases are shared with TRBD1. Germline V gene sequence: CDR1 MGHRA, CDR2 YSYEKL. V lost 0 bases, J lost 0 bases, and 12 bases stayed unmatched. The CDR3 runs 20 residues. DNA for the CDR3: TGCGCCAGCAGCCAAGAGGCACGGACAGGGAGGACTTCAACTAATGAAAAACTGTTTTTT. It codes for CASSQEARTGRTSTNEKLFF.

This chain joins TRBV4-3 and TRBJ2-7; maybe TRBD2 (5 bases). Germline lookup yields CDR1 LGHNA and CDR2 YSLEER. The CDR3 runs to 13 residues. Trimming removed 4 bases from V and 6 bases from J, with 13 bases in between. In DNA, the CDR3 is TGCGCCAGCAGCCCCGGGATGGGCCGCGAGCAGTACTTC. It codes for CASSPGMGREQYF.

This clonotype was counted at least ten times. The chain joins TRBV3-1 to TRBJ2-6, with TRBD1 as a possible D gene (6 bases). Trimming pared 0 bases from V and 4 bases from J, leaving 16 bases between. The CDR3 length is 18 residues. Per the germline V gene, CDR1 is LGHDT and CDR2 is YNNKEL (reference sequence). The DNA for the CDR3 is TGTGCCAGCAGCCAAGAAAGGGCAGGGGTGACAGGGGCCAACGTCCTGACTTTC. Translation gives CASSQERAGVTGANVLTF. Complete variable domain (other parts from reference TRBV3-1 and TRBJ2-6): DTAVSQTPKYLVTQMGNDKSIKCEQNLGHDTMYWYKQDSKKFLKIMFSYNNKELIINETVPNRFSPKSPDKAHLNLHINSLELGDSAVYFCASSQERAGVTGANVLTFGAGSRLTVL.

The V and J genes are TRBV12-3 or TRBV12-4 and TRBJ2-7; no definite D call. The CDR3 contains 13 residues. Deletions cut 9 bases from V and 1 base from J, with 13 bases between. The chain's CDR3 is CASTDGSSYEQYF. For the CDR3, the DNA is TGTGCCAGTACGGACGGAAGTTCCTACGAGCAGTACTTC.